What follows describes a single T cell receptor beta chain. The target antigen is unknown. The assay was immunoSEQ multiplex PCR, and TCRdb's table has in-frame clones only and misses some. The top ten clones hold approximately 1% of a sample with 60,000 to 75,000 clones, about 81% of them seen once. This entry comes from a study of OX40 agonist ivuxolimab in advanced cancers. Study information: It was ivuxolimab, an agonistic anti-OX40 (CD134) antibody, that patients were treated with. Patients receiving dose escalation had hepatocellular carcinoma, melanoma, renal cell or head and neck cancer. Among those enrolled, mean age was about 58 years (range roughly 20 to 85) and less than 90% were male.

Trimming took off 5 bases at V and 10 bases at J, with 21 bases between the two ends. CDR3 length: 16 amino acids. Germline-derived CDR1 and CDR2 are MNHEY and SMNVEV (reference sequence). Study-wide points: With doses of 0.1-3.0 mg/kg, partial responders showed among the lowest clonal expansion.

The source is an adult with an advanced solid tumor such as melanoma, head and neck, liver or kidney cancer. J is TRBJ1-6 and V is TRBV27; D may be TRBD1 (6 bases). Sequences were derived from CD4+ or CD8+ T cells sorted from blood, sampled in a trial of the OX40 agonist ivuxolimab. Here the CDR3 reads CASSKRGLGSGSPLHF. CDR3 sequence (DNA): TGTGCCAGCAGTAAGCGGGGGCTGGGTTCAGGATCACCCCTCCACTTT.